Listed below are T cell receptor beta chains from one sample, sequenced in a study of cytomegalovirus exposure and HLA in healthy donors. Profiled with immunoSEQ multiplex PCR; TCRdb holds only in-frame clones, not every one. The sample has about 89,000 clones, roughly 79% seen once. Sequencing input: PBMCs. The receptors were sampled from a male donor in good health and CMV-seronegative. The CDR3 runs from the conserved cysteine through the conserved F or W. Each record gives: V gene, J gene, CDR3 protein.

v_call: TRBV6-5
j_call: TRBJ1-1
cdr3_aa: CASSYSDKLNTEAFF

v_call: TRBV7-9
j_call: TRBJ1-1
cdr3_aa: CASLPGTSNTEAFF

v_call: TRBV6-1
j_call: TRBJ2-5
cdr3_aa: CLEPTQYF

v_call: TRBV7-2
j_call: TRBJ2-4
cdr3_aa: CASRADRALLAKNIQYF

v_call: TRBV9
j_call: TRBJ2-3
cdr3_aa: CASSPKGGIKSTDTQYF

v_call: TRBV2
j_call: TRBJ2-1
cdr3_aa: CASSEEQGNEQFF

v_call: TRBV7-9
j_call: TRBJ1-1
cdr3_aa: CASSLQRMNTEAFF

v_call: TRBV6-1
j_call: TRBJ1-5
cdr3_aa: CASSEGWGRVGQPQHF

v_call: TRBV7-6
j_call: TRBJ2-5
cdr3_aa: CASSTGQGPVDYSEEQYF

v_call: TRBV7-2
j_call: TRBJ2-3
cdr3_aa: CASSLTGIADTQYF

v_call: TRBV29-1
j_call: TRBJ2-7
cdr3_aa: CSVEAETAYEQYF

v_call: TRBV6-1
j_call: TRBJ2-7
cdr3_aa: CASTKSPYEQYF

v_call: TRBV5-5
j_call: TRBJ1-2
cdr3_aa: CASSRGGQTNYGYTF

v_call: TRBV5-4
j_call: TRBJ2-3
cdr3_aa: CASSPRTGDTDTQYF

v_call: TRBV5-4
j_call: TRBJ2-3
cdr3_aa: CASSLVRLAGAQAQYF

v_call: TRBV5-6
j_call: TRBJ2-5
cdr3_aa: CASSSEGGEGQETQYF

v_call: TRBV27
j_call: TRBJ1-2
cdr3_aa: CASKGPTGGFYYGYTF

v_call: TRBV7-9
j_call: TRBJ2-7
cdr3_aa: CASSSHRTESREQYF

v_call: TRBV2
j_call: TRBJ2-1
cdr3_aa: CASSSLAGGYNEQFF

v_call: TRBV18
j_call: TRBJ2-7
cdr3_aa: CASSPTGGGYEQYF

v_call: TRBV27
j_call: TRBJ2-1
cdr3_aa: CASSTPGTSGRNNEQFF

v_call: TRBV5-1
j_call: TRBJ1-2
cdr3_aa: CASRRHTENYGYTF

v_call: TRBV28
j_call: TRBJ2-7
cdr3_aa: CASSLDITYEQYF

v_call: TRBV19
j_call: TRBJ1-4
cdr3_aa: CASSMGQPNEKLFF

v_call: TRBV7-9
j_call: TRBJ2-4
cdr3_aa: CASSARDRGAKNIQYF

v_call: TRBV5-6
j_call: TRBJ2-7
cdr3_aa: CASSLRGLASSYEQYF

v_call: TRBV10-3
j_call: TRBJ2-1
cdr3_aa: CAIRPGLESGNEQFF

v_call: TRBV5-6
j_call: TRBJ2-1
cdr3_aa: CASSLPGGSYNEQFF

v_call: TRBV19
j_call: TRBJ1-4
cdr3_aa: CATTGSPADEKLFF

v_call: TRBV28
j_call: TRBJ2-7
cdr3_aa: CASSLFDTASYEQYF

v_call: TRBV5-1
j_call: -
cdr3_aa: CASSLRGGQVSYEQYF

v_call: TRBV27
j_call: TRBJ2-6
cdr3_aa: CASRPQGGANVLTF

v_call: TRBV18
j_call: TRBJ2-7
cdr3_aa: CASSPTSGGAYEQYF

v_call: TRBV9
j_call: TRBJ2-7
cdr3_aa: CASSVGTSGGLSSYEQYF

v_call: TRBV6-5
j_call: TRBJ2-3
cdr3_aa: CASSFDRETDTQYF

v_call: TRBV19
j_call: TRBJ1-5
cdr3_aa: CASSWTPYQPQHF

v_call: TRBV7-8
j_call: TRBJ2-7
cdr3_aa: CASSLSRLSQDEQYF

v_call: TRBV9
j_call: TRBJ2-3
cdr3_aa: CASSFSTSGGAHTQYF

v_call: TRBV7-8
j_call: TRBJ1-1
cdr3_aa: CASTSRRVMNTEAFF

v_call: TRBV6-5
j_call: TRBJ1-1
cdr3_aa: CASSEAQAEAFF

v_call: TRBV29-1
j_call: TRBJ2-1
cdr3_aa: CSVGGASYNEQFF

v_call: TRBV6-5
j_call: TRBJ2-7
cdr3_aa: CASSSGQGYEQYF

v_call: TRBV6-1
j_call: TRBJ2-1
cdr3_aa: CASSEAPGSRVRNEQFF

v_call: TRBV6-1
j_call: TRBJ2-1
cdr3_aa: CASSEVLLAGRDEQFF

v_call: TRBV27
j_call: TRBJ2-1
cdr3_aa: CASGLGTSPNNEQFF

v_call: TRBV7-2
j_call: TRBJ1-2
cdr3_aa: CASSVDRNYGYTF

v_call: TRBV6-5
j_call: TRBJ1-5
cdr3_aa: CASSYIRNQPQHF

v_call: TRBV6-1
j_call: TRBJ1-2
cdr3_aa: CASISRSYTF

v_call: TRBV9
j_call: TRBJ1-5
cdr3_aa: CASSLGRRTDQPQHF

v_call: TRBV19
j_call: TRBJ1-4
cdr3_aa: CASSILGQGNEKLFF

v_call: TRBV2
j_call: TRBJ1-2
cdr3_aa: CASSEWVGDRGFRTDGYTF